This T cell receptor beta chain is drawn from a study of blood T cells in healthy people across ages. Through a sample-barcoded 5' primer and a J-beta primer mix, a second PCR was run for about 6 to 11 cycles. Unique molecular identifiers of 12 random nucleotides labeled each cDNA. Each CDR3 protein gets one entry after TCRdb re-called the 5' RACE reads with MiXCR. Here the sample spans 350,000 to 450,000 distinct CDR3 sequences, over 45% being singletons. CDR1 and CDR2 (germline): MNHEY, SVGEGT. V was clipped by 5 bases and J by 3 bases, with 11 bases between them. This CDR3 has 13 residues. Study-level results: Fewer expanded clones and more diversity marked long-lived versus aged donors. Diversity was estimated from one million T cells, and these estimates were considered underestimates.

This clonotype came up a few times. Its target is unknown. Sample: blood. This sequence originates from a man between 60 and 75 years old in good health. This chain joins TRBV6-2 or TRBV6-3 and TRBJ2-7; D possibly corresponds to TRBD1 (5 bases). The CDR3 sequence: CASSRTQLYEQYF. The DNA of the CDR3 is TGTGCCAGCAGTCGGACACAACTCTACGAGCAGTACTTC.